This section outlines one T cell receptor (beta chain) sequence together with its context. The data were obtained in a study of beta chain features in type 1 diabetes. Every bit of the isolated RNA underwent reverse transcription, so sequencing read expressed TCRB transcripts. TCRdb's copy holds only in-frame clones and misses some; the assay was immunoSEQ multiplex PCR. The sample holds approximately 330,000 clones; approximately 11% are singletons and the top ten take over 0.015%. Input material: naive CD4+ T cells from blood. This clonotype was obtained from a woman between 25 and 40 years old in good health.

The CDR3, as DNA: TGCGCCAGCAGCCTCAAAGGGACTGCGAGCTCCTACGAGCAGTACTTC. Encoded protein: CASSLKGTASSYEQYF. The chain combines TRBV4-3 with TRBJ2-7; a weak D match, TRBD2 (6 bases). Germline assignment: CDR1 LGHNA and CDR2 YSLEER. The CDR3 is 16 amino acids. V lost 4 bases and J lost 0, with 16 bases in between.